Below, 14 T cell receptor beta chains from the same sample are listed, as sequenced in a study of cytomegalovirus exposure and HLA in healthy donors. Method: immunoSEQ multiplex PCR; TCRdb's copy keeps in-frame clones and lacks some. The sample has about 110,000 clones, about nine tenths seen once; the top ten hold roughly 2.2%. The specimen was PBMCs. Receptors originate from a woman aged 18 to 35 in good health and CMV-seronegative.

CDR3 protein: CASSLDRTDGYTF. CDR3 DNA sequence: TGTGCCAGCAGCTTAGATAGGACAGATGGCTACACCTTC. The chain couples TRBV11-2 to TRBJ1-2; D possibly corresponds to TRBD1 (6 bases). CDR1 and CDR2 from the germline V gene are SGHAT and FQNNGV. The ends were cut back, 0 bases at V and 6 bases at J, with 8 bases in the middle. The CDR3 runs to 13 residues.

The chain carries TRBV5-1 and TRBJ2-2; 8 bases agree with TRBD1. V trimming: 3 bases; J trimming: 6 bases; junction bases outside the gene matches: 4. Germline V gives CDR1 SGHRS, CDR2 YFSETQ. The CDR3 spans 14 residues. DNA of the CDR3: TGCGCCAGCAGCTCCGGACAGGGTTCCGGGGAGCTGTTTTTT. Translated: CASSSGQGSGELFF.

V and J are TRBV5-8 and TRBJ1-3; 7 nucleotides line up with TRBD1. The CDR3 extends over 15 amino acids. From germline, CDR1 is SGHTS and CDR2 YDEGEE. V shed 3 bases, J shed 0 bases, and the junction held 3 bases outside the gene matches. CDR3 nucleotide sequence: TGTGCCAGCAGCTCCGACAGGGACTCTGGAAACACCATATATTTT. It translates to CASSSDRDSGNTIYF.

The V call is TRBV7-9, the J call TRBJ2-7; perhaps TRBD1 as D (5 bases). The V and J ends lost 3 bases and 2 bases respectively, with 11 bases between them. Germline CDR1 and CDR2: SEHNR and FQNEAQ (reference sequence). The CDR3 is 14 residues long. CDR3 residues: CASSFVDNPYEQYF. CDR3 in DNA: TGTGCCAGCAGCTTCGTGGACAACCCCTACGAGCAGTACTTC.

The chain links TRBV6-6 to TRBJ1-2; a possible D gene is TRBD1 (5 bases). This CDR3 contains 12 residues. The V gene lost 8 bases and the J gene lost 3 bases, with 10 bases spanning the gap. Germline V gene sequence: CDR1 MNHNY, CDR2 SVGAGI (reference sequence). The CDR3 is CASWGGDYGYTF. CDR3 sequence (DNA): TGTGCCAGCTGGGGGGGAGACTATGGCTACACCTTC.

The J gene is TRBJ1-1, the V gene TRBV6-1; the match to TRBD1 covers 8 bases. After removal of 5 bases from V and 2 bases from J, the junction contained 4 bases not matched to a gene. The germline V gene encodes CDR1 MNHNS and CDR2 SASEGT. The CDR3 runs to 14 residues. This CDR3 is CASSRTGLNTEAFF. For the CDR3, the DNA is TGTGCCAGCAGTCGGACAGGGCTTAACACTGAAGCTTTCTTT.

J is TRBJ2-7 and V is TRBV29-1, with a tentative D call TRBD2 (6 bases). Germline V gene data show CDR1 as SQVTM and CDR2 as ANQGSEA. Trimming pared 3 bases from V and 0 bases from J, leaving 6 bases between. This CDR3 comprises 12 residues. The CDR3 DNA sequence: TGCAGCGTTGACGGGGGCTCCTACGAGCAGTACTTC. Its translation: CSVDGGSYEQYF.

The chain uses TRBV7-2 and TRBJ2-5; D is perhaps TRBD2 (5 bases). The CDR3 covers 14 residues. Looked up from germline, CDR1 is SGHTA and CDR2 is FQGNSA. Trimming cost V 4 bases and J 2 bases, with 11 bases left between them. CDR3 nucleotide sequence: TGTGCCAGCAGCTCCGGACTGACACAAGAGACCCAGTACTTC. Translation gives CASSSGLTQETQYF.

The chain links TRBV25-1 to TRBJ1-1; D unresolved. V dropped 7 bases and J dropped 4 bases, with 13 bases sitting between them. The CDR3 covers 13 residues. Germline CDR1 is MGHDK and CDR2 is SYGVNS. CDR3 coding DNA: TGTGCCAGCAAGAATCGGAGGGCCACTGAAGCTTTCTTT. It encodes CASKNRRATEAFF.

The chain employs TRBV27 and TRBJ2-2; 9 bases map to TRBD1. CDR1 is MNHEY and CDR2 is SMNVEV in the germline V gene (reference sequence). This CDR3 has 16 amino acids. Trimming cost V 6 bases and J 3 bases; bases outside gene matches: 8. Written as DNA, the CDR3 is TGTGCCAGCAGCCCCGGACAGGGGACGGACACCGGGGAGCTGTTTTTT. Residues: CASSPGQGTDTGELFF.

This clone was seen just once. The chain carries TRBV27 and TRBJ2-1; TRBD2 agrees at 10 bases. Unmatched junction bases numbered 17, after V lost 5 bases and J lost 1 base. This CDR3 contains 20 residues. Germline CDR1 MNHEY, CDR2 SMNVEV (reference sequence). The CDR3: CASSPRVAGGPPLSYNEQFF. The CDR3, as DNA: TGTGCCAGCAGTCCCCGGGTAGCGGGGGGCCCCCCATTATCCTACAATGAGCAGTTCTTC.

The V gene is TRBV13, the J gene TRBJ1-1; 9 bases are shared with TRBD1. V was pared by 8 bases and J by 1 base, with 2 bases of the junction left unmatched. Germline-derived CDR1 and CDR2 are PRHDT and FYEKMQ (reference sequence). There are 13 residues in the CDR3. CDR3 loop: CASGQGRNTEAFF. In DNA form, the CDR3 reads TGTGCCAGCGGACAGGGGAGGAACACTGAAGCTTTCTTT. Full variable domain (remainder filled in from reference TRBV13 and TRBJ1-1): AAGVIQSPRHLIKEKRETATLKCYPIPRHDTVYWYQQGPGQDPQFLISFYEKMQSDKGSIPDRFSAQQFSDYHSELNMSSLELGDSALYFCASGQGRNTEAFFGQGTRLTVV.

V gene TRBV5-1 combines with J gene TRBJ2-1; 11 nucleotides line up with TRBD2. Germline V lookup: CDR1 SGHRS, CDR2 YFSETQ. Trimming at V came to 3 bases and at J to 6 bases, leaving 5 bases not matched to a gene. The CDR3 is made up of 15 amino acids. The CDR3 region is CASSSLAGGLNEQFF. The CDR3, as DNA: TGCGCCAGCAGCTCCCTAGCGGGGGGTCTCAATGAGCAGTTCTTC.

V is TRBV11-1 and J is TRBJ1-5; 10 bases match TRBD1. The germline V gene encodes CDR1 SGHAT and CDR2 FQDESV (reference sequence). The length of the CDR3 is 15 residues. V shed 1 base and J 5 bases; nucleotides not matched to a gene: 2. The CDR3 loop is CASSLGDRGDQPQHF. The CDR3 coding sequence is TGTGCCAGCAGCTTAGGGGACAGGGGCGATCAGCCCCAGCATTTT.